In its sample, the clone carrying this TCR beta chain ranks as medium-sized (0.01 to 0.1%). Its specificity is not known. This record belongs to a study of T cell responses to AZD1222 COVID-19 vaccine. Overall study results and limits: Recipients of two AZD1222 doses showed rising Spike-specific TCR breadth and depth. The sample set comprised mostly white British donors with more females, and clonal diversity was possibly underestimated.

The CDR3 has 16 residues. The germline V gene has CDR1 LGHNA and CDR2 YNFKEQ. The V gene lost 3 bases and the J gene lost 3 bases, with 14 bases spanning the gap. Only in-frame clones appear in the TCRdb table, and some are missing; sequencing was by immunoSEQ multiplex PCR. The sample yields about 85,000 clones, 80% to 90% seen once. The sequencing used peripheral blood, collected on day 0 of MenACWY control vaccination. The rearrangement uses TRBV4-2 and TRBJ2-2, with TRBD1 as a possible D gene (6 bases). The clonotype was recovered from an adult in good health. This CDR3 reads CASSHPRGTDTGELFF. As DNA, the CDR3 is TGTGCCAGCAGCCACCCCAGGGGAACGGACACCGGGGAGCTGTTTTTT.